This TCR beta chain is drawn from a study of T-cell memory formation after mild COVID-19. General study findings and limits: For contracting clones, CD4+ ones sat mainly in CM and EM, CD8+ in EMRA.

This clonotype was seen more than once but under ten times. Its antigen is still unknown. A single record per CDR3 protein comes from TCRdb applying MiXCR to the 5' RACE reads. The sample includes about 560,000 distinct CDR3 sequences, 20% to 25% of them seen just once. This CDR3 has 15 amino acids. CDR1 is SGHAT, CDR2 FQNNGV, per germline. V gave up 1 base and J gave up 6 bases, with 13 bases separating them. This clonotype was sampled from an adult woman who had mild COVID-19 (a few samples of this study predate the infection). Cell type and time point are not known. Sequencing was done on a sample of PBMCs or a T cell subset sorted from them (not recorded which). J is TRBJ2-4 and V is TRBV11-2, with a possible D match to TRBD2 (5 bases). The CDR3 loop reads CASSLVRGRVNIQYF. The CDR3 DNA reads as TGTGCCAGCAGCTTAGTTCGGGGAAGGGTAAACATTCAGTACTTC. Complete variable domain (other parts from reference TRBV11-2 and TRBJ2-4): EAGVAQSPRYKIIEKRQSVAFWCNPISGHATLYWYQQILGQGPKLLIQFQNNGVVDDSQLPKDRFSAERLKGVDSTLKIQPAKLEDSAVYLCASSLVRGRVNIQYFGAGTRLSVL.